These 30 T cell receptor beta chains were all obtained from the same sample, sequenced in a study of blood T cell repertoires in COVID-19. Generated by immunoSEQ multiplex PCR, the TCRdb table keeps only in-frame clones and is missing some. The repertoire includes about 98,000 clones, about 80% of them detected once, and 18% sits in the top ten. Sample: peripheral blood. These receptors originate from a man older than 75 with acute or convalescent COVID-19.

J is TRBJ2-1 and V is TRBV4-3; the D gene is possibly TRBD2 (6 bases). Trimming left V 0 bases short and J 0 bases short, with 12 bases between. Germline V CDR1 and CDR2: LGHNA, YSLEER. CDR3 length equals 17 residues. CDR3: CASSQDSGLNSYNEQFF. Here the CDR3 DNA reads TGCGCCAGCAGCCAAGATTCGGGACTGAACTCCTACAATGAGCAGTTCTTC.

The chain joins TRBV19 to TRBJ2-3; maybe TRBD1 (7 bases). Germline V gene sequence: CDR1 LNHDA, CDR2 SQIVND (reference sequence). The CDR3 length is 15 residues. Trimming removed 7 bases from V and 2 bases from J, with 16 bases in between. CDR3 amino acids: CASNPGGQITDTQYF. Here the CDR3 DNA reads TGTGCCAGTAACCCAGGGGGGCAGATCACAGATACGCAGTATTTT.

In the case of this clone: At the DNA level, this CDR3 is encoded by other sequences in the same sample as well. The rearrangement uses TRBV18 and TRBJ1-4; no definite D call. The germline gives CDR1 KGHSH, CDR2 LQKENI. V was shortened by 3 bases and J by 5 bases, with 7 bases between the two germline ends. This CDR3 is built from 13 residues. CDR3 nucleotides: TGTGCCAGCTCACCGGGCCTAAATGAAAAACTGTTTTTT. Translating it yields CASSPGLNEKLFF.

The chain recombines TRBV5-5 with TRBJ2-7, with 7 positions matching TRBD1. The germline CDR1 and CDR2 sequences are SGHKS and YYEKEE (reference sequence). The V and J ends lost 2 bases and 6 bases, in that order; junction bases with no gene match: 11. CDR3 size: 15 residues. The CDR3 nucleotides are TGTGCCAGCAGCTTAGCGCCTACAGGGGCGGGCGAGCAGTACTTC. Encoded protein: CASSLAPTGAGEQYF.

This clone was seen once. The chain links TRBV3-1 (or the pseudogene TRBV3-2) to TRBJ2-2, with TRBD1 matching 11 bases. Losses at the gene ends were 4 bases for V and 7 bases for J; bases not matched to a gene: 5. This CDR3 has 15 amino acids. From germline, CDR1 is LGHDT and CDR2 YNNKEL (reference sequence). CDR3 amino acids: CASSRAGTGGGELFF. Written as DNA, the CDR3 is TGTGCCAGCAGCCGAGCCGGGACAGGGGGCGGGGAGCTGTTTTTT.

The rearrangement links TRBV18 to TRBJ1-2; 8 nucleotides line up with TRBD1. This CDR3 has 15 amino acids. Germline assignment: CDR1 KGHSH and CDR2 LQKENI. V gave up 2 bases and J gave up 2 bases; unmatched junction bases: 4. CDR3 sequence: CASSPGQGGNYGYTF. CDR3 sequence (DNA): TGTGCCAGCTCACCAGGACAGGGAGGGAACTATGGCTACACCTTC. The full variable domain, rest sourced from reference TRBV18 and TRBJ1-2, is NAGVMQNPRHLVRRRGQEARLRCSPMKGHSHVYWYRQLPEEGLKFMVYLQKENIIDESGMPKERFSAEFPKEGPSILRIQQVVRGDSAAYFCASSPGQGGNYGYTFGSGTRLTVV.

The chain carries TRBV6-5 and TRBJ2-7, with TRBD2 identical over 10 bases. The germline V gene encodes CDR1 MNHEY and CDR2 SVGAGI. V shed 5 bases, J shed 7 bases, and the junction held 8 bases outside the gene matches. There are 14 residues in the CDR3. In nucleotides, the CDR3 is TGTGCCAGCAGTCCGGGACTAGCGACTCAGGAGCAGTACTTC. Its translation: CASSPGLATQEQYF.

V usage is TRBV5-1 and J usage is TRBJ2-1, with 7 positions matching TRBD2. Germline loops: CDR1 SGHRS, CDR2 YFSETQ. The V and J ends lost 0 bases and 7 bases, in that order; junction bases with no gene match: 10. This CDR3 has 16 amino acids. For the CDR3, the DNA is TGCGCCAGCAGCTTGGAGGCTAGCGGCGCGGGGAATGAGCAGTTCTTC. This sequence encodes CASSLEASGAGNEQFF.

This clone was detected only a few times. This chain uses TRBV7-2 with TRBJ1-6; 7 nucleotides line up with TRBD1. Trimming at V came to 4 bases and at J to 11 bases, leaving 8 bases not matched to a gene. Germline lookup yields CDR1 SGHTA and CDR2 FQGNSA. The CDR3 spans 14 residues. In nucleotides, the CDR3 is TGTGCCAGCAGCTCAAGACAGGGTTGGCCACCCCTCCACTTT. Translated, it gives CASSSRQGWPPLHF.

The chain carries TRBV9 and TRBJ2-3; a possible D gene is TRBD2 (5 bases). Germline lookup yields CDR1 SGDLS and CDR2 YYNGEE. Deletions cut 0 bases from V and 4 bases from J, with 18 bases between. There are 17 residues in the CDR3. CDR3 amino acids: CASSVGPGNTFADTQYF. CDR3 in DNA: TGTGCCAGCAGCGTAGGGCCGGGAAACACCTTCGCAGATACGCAGTATTTT.

The chain combines TRBV10-2 with TRBJ2-6; D not certain. The CDR3 is 18 residues long. V dropped 3 bases and J dropped 0 bases, with 15 bases sitting between them. Germline CDR1 WSHSY, CDR2 SAAADI. The CDR3, as DNA: TGCGCCAGCAGTGATTGGCAGGCCCTGGGCTCTGGGGCCAACGTCCTGACTTTC. Protein: CASSDWQALGSGANVLTF.

The chain links TRBV23-1 to TRBJ1-3; 7 bases fit TRBD1. TRBV23-1 is an open reading frame, and its role is uncertain. V shed 2 bases, J shed 2 bases, and the junction held 15 bases outside the gene matches. The CDR3 contains 19 residues. The chain's CDR3 is CASSQQDRDPPGAGNTIYF. DNA of the CDR3: TGCGCCAGCAGTCAACAAGACAGGGACCCCCCGGGGGCTGGAAACACCATATATTTT.

V usage is TRBV5-6 and J usage is TRBJ2-5; 9 bases are shared with TRBD2. Germline V gives CDR1 SGHDT, CDR2 YYEEEE. V shed 1 base and J 5 bases; nucleotides not matched to a gene: 3. The CDR3 has 14 residues. CDR3 coding DNA: TGTGCCAGCAGCTTGAGGCTAGCGGGGGAGACCCAGTACTTC. Its translation is CASSLRLAGETQYF.

V is TRBV7-9 and J is TRBJ2-3; perhaps TRBD1 as D (5 bases). Germline V gene sequence: CDR1 SEHNR, CDR2 FQNEAQ (reference sequence). The CDR3 length is 14 residues. Trimming stripped 2 bases from V and 0 bases from J, with 6 bases between. In nucleotides, the CDR3 is TGTGCCAGCAGCTTAAAGGGGAGCACAGATACGCAGTATTTT. Amino acid sequence: CASSLKGSTDTQYF.

The rearrangement links TRBV27 to TRBJ1-2; D remains ambiguous. Between the trimmed V and J ends, which lost 6 bases and 2 bases, there was a span of 4 bases. Germline V gene sequence: CDR1 MNHEY, CDR2 SMNVEV (reference sequence). The CDR3 spans 11 residues. CDR3 loop: CASRENYGYTF. As DNA, the CDR3 is TGTGCCAGCAGGGAGAACTATGGCTACACCTTC.

This chain connects TRBV7-2 to TRBJ1-4, with D possibly TRBD1 on 5 matching bases. The V gene's germline CDR1 is SGHTA and CDR2 FQGNSA. The CDR3 is 15 residues long. V lost 5 bases to trimming and J lost 3 bases, with 13 bases between them. This CDR3 reads CASSAKGWPNEKLFF. The DNA for the CDR3 is TGTGCCAGCAGCGCCAAGGGGTGGCCTAATGAAAAACTGTTTTTT. Filled out from reference TRBV7-2 and TRBJ1-4, the complete variable domain reads GAGVSQSPSNKVTEKGKDVELRCDPISGHTALYWYRQSLGQGLEFLIYFQGNSAPDKSGLPSDRFSAERTGGSVSTLTIQRTQQEDSAVYLCASSAKGWPNEKLFFGSGTQLSVL.

The genes are TRBV3-1 (or the pseudogene TRBV3-2) and TRBJ1-2; TRBD1 matches at 9 bases. The CDR3 extends over 13 amino acids. Germline trimming cut 6 bases from V and 3 bases from J; bases unmatched to any gene: 2. Germline V CDR1 and CDR2: LGHDT, YNNKEL (reference sequence). For the CDR3, the DNA is TGTGCCAGCAGTACAGGGGGCGACTATGGCTACACCTTC. Translation gives CASSTGGDYGYTF.

The chain carries TRBV5-1 and TRBJ1-1; D is ambiguous. V was cut by 1 base and J by 4 bases, with 11 bases left in between. Germline assignment: CDR1 SGHRS and CDR2 YFSETQ. The CDR3 sequence is 14 residues long. CDR3 nucleotides: TGCGCCAGCAGCTTGCTGCCCGAGGGCACTGAAGCTTTCTTT. Translating gives CASSLLPEGTEAFF.

This chain links TRBV28 with TRBJ2-1; TRBD1 aligns across 7 bases. Trimming at V came to 4 bases and at J to 3 bases, leaving 6 bases not matched to a gene. This CDR3 comprises 15 residues. Germline CDR1 MDHEN, CDR2 SYDVKM. This CDR3 reads CASSSPGTVYNEQFF. CDR3 nucleotides: TGTGCCAGCAGTTCACCCGGGACAGTCTACAATGAGCAGTTCTTC.

The chain recombines TRBV28 with TRBJ2-7; D gene ambiguous. Germline V gene lookup returns CDR1 MDHEN and CDR2 SYDVKM. This CDR3 has 11 amino acids. The ends were cut back, 6 bases at V and 3 bases at J, with 6 bases in the middle. CDR3 residues: CASRFHYEQYF. The CDR3 coding sequence is TGTGCCAGCAGGTTCCACTACGAGCAGTACTTC.

The chain joins TRBV7-2 to TRBJ2-1; 10 positions agree with TRBD2. Trimming cost V 3 bases and J 8 bases; bases outside gene matches: 7. Germline V CDR1 and CDR2: SGHTA, FQGNSA. The CDR3 consists of 15 residues. Written as DNA, the CDR3 is TGTGCCAGCAGCTTCGGGGCTAGCGGGAGTTATGAGCAGTTCTTC. This sequence encodes CASSFGASGSYEQFF.

The CDR3 nucleotides are TGTGCCAGTACCCCAGGGAGGGCGAATAGCAATCAGCCCCAGCATTTT. It yields the protein CASTPGRANSNQPQHF. The chain links TRBV19 to TRBJ1-5; perhaps TRBD1 as D (5 bases). The CDR3 loop spans 16 amino acids. Per the germline V gene, CDR1 is LNHDA and CDR2 is SQIVND (reference sequence). V was shortened by 7 bases and J by 0 bases, with 16 bases between the two germline ends.

V and J are TRBV27 and TRBJ2-6; no firm D call. Trimming removed 1 base at V and 0 bases at J, with 10 bases between. This CDR3 is 17 amino acids long. CDR1 is MNHEY, CDR2 SMNVEV, per germline (reference sequence). The CDR3 nucleotides are TGTGCCAGCAGTTTATTTGGCAGTCTCTCTGGGGCCAACGTCCTGACTTTC. Protein product: CASSLFGSLSGANVLTF.

This clone is a singleton in its sample. In DNA form, the CDR3 reads TGTGCCAGCAGCCCGACTAGCGGGGGGCGGATAGAGACCCAGTACTTC. Translated, it gives CASSPTSGGRIETQYF. The rearrangement joins TRBV7-7 to TRBJ2-5; 13 nucleotides align to TRBD2. CDR1 and CDR2 from the germline V gene are SSHAT and FNYEAQ (reference sequence). The CDR3 is made up of 16 amino acids. V lost 5 bases to trimming and J lost 4 bases; unmatched junction nucleotides: 7.

Only one count was recorded for this clone. The chain links TRBV19 to TRBJ2-1, with TRBD1 matching 9 bases. The J segment lost 7 bases and the V segment lost 1 base, leaving 8 bases of the junction unmatched. The CDR3 has 16 amino acids. Germline V lookup: CDR1 LNHDA, CDR2 SQIVND (reference sequence). DNA of the CDR3: TGTGCCAGTAGTATAGGTACAGGGGGCAGGTATAATGAGCAGTTCTTC. It is translated as CASSIGTGGRYNEQFF.

The chain has TRBV7-2 and TRBJ1-2; 10 positions agree with TRBD1. J gave up 5 bases and V 5 bases, and 8 bases lay outside the gene matches. Looked up from germline, CDR1 is SGHTA and CDR2 is FQGNSA. The CDR3 runs 15 residues. CDR3 bases: TGTGCCAGCAGCCACTACCCGGACAGGGGGTATGGCTACACCTTC. Its translation is CASSHYPDRGYGYTF.

V is TRBV7-8 and J is TRBJ1-5; 8 positions match TRBD1. Germline V gene sequence: CDR1 SGHVS, CDR2 FQNEAQ. V dropped 5 bases and J dropped 0; count of bases not matched to a gene: 3. CDR3 length: 15 residues. The CDR3 spells CASSPGTGSNQPQHF. The CDR3 coding sequence is TGTGCCAGCAGCCCCGGGACAGGTAGCAATCAGCCCCAGCATTTT. Full variable domain (missing parts from reference TRBV7-8 and TRBJ1-5): GAGVSQSPRYKVAKRGQDVALRCDPISGHVSLFWYQQALGQGPEFLTYFQNEAQLDKSGLPSDRFFAERPEGSVSTLKIQRTQQEDSAVYLCASSPGTGSNQPQHFGDGTRLSIL.

The chain links TRBV7-8 to TRBJ1-6, with 7 positions matching TRBD1. Losses at the gene ends were 5 bases for V and 8 bases for J; bases not matched to a gene: 12. CDR1 is SGHVS, CDR2 FQNEAQ, per germline. The CDR3 totals 16 residues. The CDR3 region has the DNA TGTGCCAGCAGCCTAGGGTACGGGCAGGGGGATTCACCCCTCCACTTT. Its translation is CASSLGYGQGDSPLHF.

The CDR3 spells CAISDRGNEKLFF. The CDR3 DNA is TGTGCCATCAGTGACAGAGGTAATGAAAAACTGTTTTTT. The chain uses TRBV10-3 and TRBJ1-4; D remains ambiguous. CDR3 length equals 13 residues. Trimming took off 3 bases at V and 4 bases at J, with 6 bases between the two ends. The germline V gene has CDR1 ENHRY and CDR2 SYGVKD.

This chain links TRBV6-2 or TRBV6-3 with TRBJ1-6; the D gene is possibly TRBD1 (6 bases). The CDR3 has 14 amino acids. Germline CDR1 MNHEY, CDR2 SVGEGT. Trimming pared 5 bases from V and 9 bases from J, leaving 14 bases between. CDR3 in amino acids: CASSRTGMVSPLHF. CDR3 nucleotides: TGTGCCAGCAGTCGCACAGGGATGGTTTCACCCCTCCACTTT.